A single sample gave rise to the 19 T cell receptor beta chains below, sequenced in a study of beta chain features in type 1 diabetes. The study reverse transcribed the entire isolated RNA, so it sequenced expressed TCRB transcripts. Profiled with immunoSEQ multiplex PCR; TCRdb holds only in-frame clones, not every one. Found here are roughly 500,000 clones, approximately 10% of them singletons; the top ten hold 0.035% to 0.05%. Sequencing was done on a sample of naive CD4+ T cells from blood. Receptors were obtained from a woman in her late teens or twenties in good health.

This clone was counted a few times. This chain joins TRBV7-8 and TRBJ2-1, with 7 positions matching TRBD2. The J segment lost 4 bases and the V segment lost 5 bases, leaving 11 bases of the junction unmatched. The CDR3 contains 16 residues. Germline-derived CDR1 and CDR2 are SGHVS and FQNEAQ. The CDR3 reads CASSPNRTRLYNEQFF. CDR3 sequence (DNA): TGTGCCAGCAGCCCAAACCGGACTAGATTATACAATGAGCAGTTCTTC.

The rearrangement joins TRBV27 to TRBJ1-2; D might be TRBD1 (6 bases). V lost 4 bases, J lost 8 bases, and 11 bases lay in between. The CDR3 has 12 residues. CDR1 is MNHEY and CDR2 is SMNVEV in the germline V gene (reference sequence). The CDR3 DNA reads TGTGCCAGCAGTTCTACGACAGGCGGCTACACCTTC. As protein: CASSSTTGGYTF.

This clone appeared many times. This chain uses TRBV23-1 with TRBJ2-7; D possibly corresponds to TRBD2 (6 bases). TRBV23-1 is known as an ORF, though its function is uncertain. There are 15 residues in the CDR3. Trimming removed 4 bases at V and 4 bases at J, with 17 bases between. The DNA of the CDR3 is TGCGCCAGCAGTCTCTGGGAGGATTGGCCTTACGAGCAGTACTTC. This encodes CASSLWEDWPYEQYF.

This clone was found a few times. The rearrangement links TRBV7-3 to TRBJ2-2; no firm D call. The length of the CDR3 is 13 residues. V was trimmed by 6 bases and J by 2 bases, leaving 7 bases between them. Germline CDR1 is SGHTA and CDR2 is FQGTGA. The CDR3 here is CASRSFNTGELFF. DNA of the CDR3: TGTGCCAGCAGGAGTTTCAACACCGGGGAGCTGTTTTTT.

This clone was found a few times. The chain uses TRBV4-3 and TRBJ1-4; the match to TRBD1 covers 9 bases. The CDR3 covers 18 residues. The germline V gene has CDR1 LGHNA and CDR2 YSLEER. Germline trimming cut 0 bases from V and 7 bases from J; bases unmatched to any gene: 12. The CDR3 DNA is TGCGCCAGCAGCCAAGATCCGCTCTTTGGGACAGGGAGTGAAAAACTGTTTTTT. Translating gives CASSQDPLFGTGSEKLFF.

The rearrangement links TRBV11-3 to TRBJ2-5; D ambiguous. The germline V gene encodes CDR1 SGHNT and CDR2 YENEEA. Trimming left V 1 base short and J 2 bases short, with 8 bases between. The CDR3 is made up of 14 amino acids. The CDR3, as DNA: TGTGCCAGCAGCTTAGGGAGCCAGCAAGAGACCCAGTACTTC. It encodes CASSLGSQQETQYF.

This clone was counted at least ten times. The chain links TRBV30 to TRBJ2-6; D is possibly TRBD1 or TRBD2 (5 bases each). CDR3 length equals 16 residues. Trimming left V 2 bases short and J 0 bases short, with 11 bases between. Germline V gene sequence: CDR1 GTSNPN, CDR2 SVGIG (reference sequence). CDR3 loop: CAWSRDRLSGANVLTF. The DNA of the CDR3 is TGTGCCTGGAGTCGGGACCGACTCTCTGGGGCCAACGTCCTGACTTTC.

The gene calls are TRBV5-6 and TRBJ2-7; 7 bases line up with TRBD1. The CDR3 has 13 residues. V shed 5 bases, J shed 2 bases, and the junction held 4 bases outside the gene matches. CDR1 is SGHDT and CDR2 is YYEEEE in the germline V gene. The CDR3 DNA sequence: TGTGCCAGCAGGCGACAGGGCGCCTACGAGCAGTACTTC. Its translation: CASRRQGAYEQYF.

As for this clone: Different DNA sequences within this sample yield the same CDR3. CDR3 nucleotides: TGTGCCAGCAGCTTGACAGCGTACAATGAGCAGTTCTTC. This codes for CASSLTAYNEQFF. J is TRBJ2-1 and V is TRBV11-2; the D gene is possibly TRBD1 (5 bases). Between the trimmed V and J ends, which lost 3 bases and 4 bases, there was a span of 7 bases. Germline lookup yields CDR1 SGHAT and CDR2 FQNNGV. This CDR3 comprises 13 residues.

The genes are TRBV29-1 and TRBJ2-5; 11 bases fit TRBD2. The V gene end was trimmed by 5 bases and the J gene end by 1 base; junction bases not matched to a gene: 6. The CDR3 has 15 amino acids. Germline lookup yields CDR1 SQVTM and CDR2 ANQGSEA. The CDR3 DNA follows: TGCAGCGTTCCGCGACTAGCGGGATTCCAAGAGACCCAGTACTTC. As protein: CSVPRLAGFQETQYF. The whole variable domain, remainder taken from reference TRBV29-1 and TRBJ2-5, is SAVISQKPSRDICQRGTSLTIQCQVDSQVTMMFWYRQQPGQSLTLIATANQGSEATYESGFVIDKFPISRPNLTFSTLTVSNMSPEDSSIYLCSVPRLAGFQETQYFGPGTRLLVL.

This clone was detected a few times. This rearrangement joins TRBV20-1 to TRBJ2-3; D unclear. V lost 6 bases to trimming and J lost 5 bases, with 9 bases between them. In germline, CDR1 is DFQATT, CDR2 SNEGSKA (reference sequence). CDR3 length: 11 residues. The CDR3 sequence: CSAPWGDTQYF. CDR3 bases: TGCAGTGCACCTTGGGGAGATACGCAGTATTTT.

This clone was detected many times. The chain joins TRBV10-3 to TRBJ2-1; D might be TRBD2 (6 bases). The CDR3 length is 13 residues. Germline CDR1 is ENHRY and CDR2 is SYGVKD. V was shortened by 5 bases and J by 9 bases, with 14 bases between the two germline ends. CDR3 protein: CAISRLELGEQFF. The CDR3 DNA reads TGTGCCATCAGTAGACTAGAGTTAGGTGAGCAGTTCTTC.

Written as DNA, the CDR3 is TGTGCCAGCAGCACTCGACTAGTGGGGACAGATACGCAGTATTTT. The encoded protein is CASSTRLVGTDTQYF. This rearrangement joins TRBV7-2 to TRBJ2-3; D perhaps matches TRBD2 (6 bases). Germline V gene lookup returns CDR1 SGHTA and CDR2 FQGNSA. CDR3 length equals 15 residues. Trimming took off 5 bases at V and 3 bases at J, with 15 bases between the two ends.

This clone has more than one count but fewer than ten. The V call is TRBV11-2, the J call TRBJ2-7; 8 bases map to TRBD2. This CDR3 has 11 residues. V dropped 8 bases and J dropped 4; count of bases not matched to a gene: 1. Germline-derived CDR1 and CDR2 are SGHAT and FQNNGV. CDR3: CASQRGYEQYV. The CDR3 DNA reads TGTGCCAGCCAGCGGGGGTACGAGCAGTACGTC.

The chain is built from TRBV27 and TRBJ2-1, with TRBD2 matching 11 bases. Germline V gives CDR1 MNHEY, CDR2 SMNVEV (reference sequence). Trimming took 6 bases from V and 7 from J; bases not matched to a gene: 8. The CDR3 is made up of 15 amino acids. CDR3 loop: CASRPPGLAVNEQFF. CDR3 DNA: TGTGCCAGCAGACCACCGGGACTAGCGGTGAATGAGCAGTTCTTC.

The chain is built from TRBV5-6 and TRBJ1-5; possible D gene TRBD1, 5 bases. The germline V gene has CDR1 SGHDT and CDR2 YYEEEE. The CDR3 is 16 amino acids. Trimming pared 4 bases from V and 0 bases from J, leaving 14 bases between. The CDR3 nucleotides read TGTGCCAGCAGCGGGGGACCGCGACGTAGCAATCAGCCCCAGCATTTT. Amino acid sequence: CASSGGPRRSNQPQHF.

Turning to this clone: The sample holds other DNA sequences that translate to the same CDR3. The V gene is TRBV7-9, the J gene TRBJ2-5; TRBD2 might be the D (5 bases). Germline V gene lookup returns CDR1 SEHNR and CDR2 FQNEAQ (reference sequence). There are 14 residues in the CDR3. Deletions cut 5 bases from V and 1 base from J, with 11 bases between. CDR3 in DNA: TGTGCCAGCAGCCCGCGGGCGGCCCAAGAGACCCAGTACTTC. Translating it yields CASSPRAAQETQYF.

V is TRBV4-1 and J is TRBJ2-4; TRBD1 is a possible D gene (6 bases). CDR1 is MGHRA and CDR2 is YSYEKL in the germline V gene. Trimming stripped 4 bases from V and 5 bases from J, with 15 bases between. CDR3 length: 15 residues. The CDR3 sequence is CASSPPTGWQNIQYF. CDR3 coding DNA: TGCGCCAGCAGCCCACCGACAGGTTGGCAAAACATTCAGTACTTC.

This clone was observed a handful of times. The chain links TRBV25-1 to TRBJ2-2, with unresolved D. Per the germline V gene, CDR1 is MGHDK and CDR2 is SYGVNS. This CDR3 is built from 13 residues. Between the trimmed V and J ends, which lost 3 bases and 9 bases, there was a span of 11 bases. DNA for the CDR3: TGTGCCAGCAGTGACCGGTTCTTGAGGGAGCTGTTTTTT. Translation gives CASSDRFLRELFF.